A single sample is the source of the 30 T cell receptor beta chains below, sequenced in a study of patients and donors after allogeneic stem cell transplantation (dated by TCRdb to 2018 to 2020). Library method: RT-PCR. Sequencing instrument: NextSeq 550. The raw public reads went through TCRdb reprocessing: fastp at Q25, MiXCR clone calling, in-frame beta chains kept. Rows with one shared CDR3 protein collapse into an entry with the most common genes and DNA. This sample gives about 960,000 distinct CDR3 sequences in total; around 17% of them show up just once. The top ten constitute about 6% of the sample. Sequencing was performed on blood, either unsorted or a sorted T cell fraction (not recorded which). The origin of the receptors is a human donor who was either an allogeneic HSCT recipient or a stem cell or donor lymphocyte infusion donor (not recorded which). It is not recorded whose cells these are; they may come from a transplant donor.

This clonotype occurred once. The chain carries TRBV5-1 and TRBJ2-5; 12 bases match TRBD1. The V and J ends lost 4 bases and 5 bases, in that order; junction bases with no gene match: 6. The CDR3 covers 15 residues. The germline gives CDR1 SGHRS, CDR2 YFSETQ. CDR3 in DNA: TGCGCCAGCAGCGGCGGGACAGGGGGCTTCGAGACCCAGTACTTC. It codes for CASSGGTGGFETQYF.

The rearrangement joins TRBV15 to TRBJ2-7; 8 bases match TRBD2. This CDR3 region has 17 residues. Trimming took 2 bases from V and 5 from J; bases not matched to a gene: 14. Germline V CDR1 and CDR2: LNHNV, YYDKDF (reference sequence). The DNA of the CDR3 is TGTGCCACCAGCAGATCCACTCTTGAGCGGGGGTCTAACGAGCAGTACTTC. Amino acids: CATSRSTLERGSNEQYF.

This clonotype was found a few times. CDR3 bases: TGTGCCAGCGGGGGGAATCGGGGTAACTATCAGCCCCAGCATTTT. This gives the protein CASGGNRGNYQPQHF. The gene calls are TRBV5-8 and TRBJ1-5; D perhaps matches TRBD1 (5 bases). V was shortened by 7 bases and J by 5 bases, with 19 bases between the two germline ends. The CDR3 covers 15 residues. Germline V gives CDR1 SGHTS, CDR2 YDEGEE. Variable domain in full (rest from reference TRBV5-8 and TRBJ1-5): EAGVTQSPTHLIKTRGQQATLRCSPISGHTSVYWYQQALGLGLQFLLWYDEGEERNRGNFPPRFSGRQFPNYSSELNVNALELEDSALYLCASGGNRGNYQPQHFGDGTRLSIL.

A few counts support this clonotype. The chain is built from TRBV18 and TRBJ2-1; no firm D call. Germline V gene sequence: CDR1 KGHSH, CDR2 LQKENI. The CDR3 contains 14 residues. With 5 bases removed from V and 7 bases from J, the gap between germline ends came to 15 bases. The CDR3 region is CASSIGAAGNEQFF. For the CDR3, the DNA is TGTGCCAGCTCAATTGGCGCGGCCGGGAATGAGCAGTTCTTC.

The gene calls are TRBV5-6 and TRBJ2-7; a weak D match, TRBD1 (6 bases). The CDR3 loop spans 14 amino acids. Deletions cut 3 bases from V and 4 bases from J, with 14 bases between. Looked up from germline, CDR1 is SGHDT and CDR2 is YYEEEE. The DNA of the CDR3 is TGTGCCAGCAGCTCCCTGGCAGGGGCTTACGAGCAGTACTTC. Protein: CASSSLAGAYEQYF.

There are a few counts of this clonotype. V usage is TRBV25-1 and J usage is TRBJ1-2, with TRBD1 identical over 8 bases. The CDR3 covers 14 residues. Per germline, CDR1 MGHDK and CDR2 SYGVNS. V was clipped by 4 bases and J by 5 bases; unmatched bases: 6. Here the CDR3 reads CASSAGGQVYGYTF. The CDR3 bases are TGTGCCAGCAGTGCTGGGGGACAGGTTTATGGCTACACCTTC.

This clonotype has more than one count but fewer than ten. The CDR3 DNA is TGTGCCAGCAGTTACGGCGGGACCCTCTACGAGCAGTACTTC. Translating it yields CASSYGGTLYEQYF. This chain uses TRBV6-5 with TRBJ2-7; possibly TRBD2 for D (6 bases). Deletions cut 2 bases from V and 3 bases from J, with 11 bases between. The CDR3 runs to 14 residues. Germline V gene lookup returns CDR1 MNHEY and CDR2 SVGAGI.

This clonotype was seen only a few times. The V gene is TRBV18, the J gene TRBJ2-5; D may match TRBD1 or TRBD2 (6 bases each). The CDR3 has 16 residues. Between the trimmed V and J ends, which lost 0 bases and 2 bases, there was a span of 13 bases. CDR1 is KGHSH and CDR2 is LQKENI in the germline V gene. This CDR3 reads CASSPPAEGGQETQYF. In nucleotides, the CDR3 is TGTGCCAGCTCACCACCGGCGGAGGGGGGTCAAGAGACCCAGTACTTC.

The chain has TRBV5-1 and TRBJ2-7; 10 bases are shared with TRBD2. With 2 bases clipped from V and 5 bases from J, the junction kept 7 bases outside the gene matches. CDR1 and CDR2 from the germline V gene are SGHRS and YFSETQ. This CDR3 region has 15 residues. This chain's CDR3 is CASSLSLAGAHEQYF. DNA for the CDR3: TGCGCCAGCAGCTTATCGCTAGCGGGAGCCCACGAGCAGTACTTC.

This chain links TRBV9 with TRBJ2-5; TRBD1 matches 9 bases. J gave up 5 bases and V 3 bases, and 8 bases lay outside the gene matches. The CDR3 runs to 15 residues. Germline lookup yields CDR1 SGDLS and CDR2 YYNGEE. CDR3 in amino acids: CASSADRGRMETQYF. The CDR3 DNA reads as TGTGCCAGCAGCGCCGACAGGGGGAGGATGGAGACCCAGTACTTC.

V gene TRBV9 combines with J gene TRBJ2-5; no clear D. Germline lookup yields CDR1 SGDLS and CDR2 YYNGEE. The length of the CDR3 is 12 residues. Between the trimmed V and J ends, which lost 0 bases and 5 bases, there was a span of 5 bases. CDR3: CASSVVEETQYF. The CDR3 bases are TGTGCCAGCAGCGTAGTCGAGGAGACCCAGTACTTC.

This clonotype was counted a single time. The CDR3 reads CASSPTGSFADTQYF. CDR3 DNA: TGTGCCAGCAGCCCCACCGGTTCCTTCGCAGATACGCAGTATTTT. This chain uses TRBV7-2 with TRBJ2-3, with D unclear. The germline CDR1 and CDR2 sequences are SGHTA and FQGNSA. The length of the CDR3 is 15 residues. Trimming cost V 5 bases and J 4 bases, with 16 bases left between them.

The genes are TRBV5-1 and TRBJ2-2, with a possible D match to TRBD1 (6 bases). Per the germline V gene, CDR1 is SGHRS and CDR2 is YFSETQ. CDR3 length: 15 amino acids. The V and J ends lost 2 bases and 2 bases respectively, with 10 bases between them. This chain's CDR3 is CASSFRDKNTGELFF. Written as DNA, the CDR3 is TGCGCCAGCAGCTTCCGGGACAAAAACACCGGGGAGCTGTTTTTT.

This clonotype has just a few counts. V usage is TRBV5-1 and J usage is TRBJ1-2, with D maybe TRBD1 (6 bases). Germline V gives CDR1 SGHRS, CDR2 YFSETQ. The CDR3 has 16 amino acids. Trimming took 0 bases from V and 3 from J, leaving 15 bases between them. CDR3 sequence: CASSLGDRPLHYGYTF. As DNA, the CDR3 is TGCGCCAGCAGCTTGGGTGACAGGCCTCTACACTATGGCTACACCTTC.

J is TRBJ2-7 and V is TRBV4-1, with a weak D call TRBD2 (5 bases). CDR1 and CDR2 from the germline V gene are MGHRA and YSYEKL. This CDR3 has 15 residues. Trimming stripped 1 base from V and 0 bases from J, with 10 bases between. CDR3 in amino acids: CASSQVVGSSYEQYF. In DNA, the CDR3 is TGCGCCAGCAGCCAAGTAGTGGGGAGCTCCTACGAGCAGTACTTC.

The chain links TRBV11-1 to TRBJ2-3; TRBD2 aligns across 10 bases. Germline trimming cut 4 bases from V and 2 bases from J; bases unmatched to any gene: 9. This CDR3 is 17 amino acids long. The V gene's germline CDR1 is SGHAT and CDR2 FQDESV (reference sequence). The CDR3 coding sequence is TGTGCCAGCAGCTACCCCCGGACTAGCGGCAACACAGATACGCAGTATTTT. This gives the protein CASSYPRTSGNTDTQYF.

This clonotype was recorded many times. The rearrangement links TRBV12-3 or TRBV12-4 to TRBJ1-6, with D unresolved. V was pared by 5 bases and J by 9 bases, with 17 bases between. The CDR3 consists of 15 residues. The CDR3 sequence: CASSKQTKRGSPLHF. The CDR3 DNA reads TGTGCCAGCAGTAAGCAGACAAAACGAGGTTCACCCCTCCACTTT.

The rearrangement joins TRBV29-1 to TRBJ2-2; possible D gene TRBD2, 6 bases. Per germline, CDR1 SQVTM and CDR2 ANQGSEA. V lost 7 bases and J lost 0, with 15 bases in between. The CDR3 runs to 15 residues. CDR3 nucleotides: TGCAGCGCCTCCACGACGGGAGCGAACACCGGGGAGCTGTTTTTT. Translated: CSASTTGANTGELFF.

This clonotype was detected only a few times. The J gene is TRBJ2-1, the V gene TRBV20-1, with TRBD2 matching over 11 bases. V trimming: 6 bases; J trimming: 6 bases; junction bases outside the gene matches: 13. Germline CDR1 DFQATT, CDR2 SNEGSKA (reference sequence). The CDR3 is 16 residues long. Here the CDR3 DNA reads TGCAGTGCGCAACGAATAGCGGGAGGGCCCGGCAATGAGCAGTTCTTC. Amino acid sequence: CSAQRIAGGPGNEQFF.

The chain combines TRBV29-1 with TRBJ2-3; TRBD2 aligns across 9 bases. Looked up from germline, CDR1 is SQVTM and CDR2 is ANQGSEA. The V segment lost 4 bases and the J segment 3 bases; nucleotides outside the gene matches: 11. This CDR3 is built from 16 residues. The CDR3 protein is CSVVGASGTLTDTQYF. The CDR3 DNA reads TGCAGCGTTGTTGGAGCTAGCGGGACCTTAACAGATACGCAGTATTTT.

This clonotype was seen a handful of times. J is TRBJ2-5 and V is TRBV21-1; TRBD2, as called in the table, went unchecked against the DNA. TRBV21-1 is a pseudogene locus. The CDR3 contains 18 residues. CDR3 sequence: CASSNALTGLAGEETQYF. In nucleotides, the CDR3 is TGTGCCAGCAGCAACGCCCTAACAGGGCTAGCGGGAGAAGAGACCCAGTACTTC.

Only a few counts were recorded for this clonotype. The chain combines TRBV5-4 with TRBJ1-1; 9 nucleotides agree with TRBD1. CDR1 and CDR2 (germline): SGHNT, YYREEE (reference sequence). V shed 0 bases, J shed 1 base, and the junction held 4 bases outside the gene matches. The CDR3 has 16 residues. CDR3 region: CASSLGRGQGNTEAFF. In nucleotides, the CDR3 is TGTGCCAGCAGCTTGGGAAGGGGACAGGGGAACACTGAAGCTTTCTTT.

The gene calls are TRBV4-2 and TRBJ1-1; D gene unclear. The V and J ends lost 0 bases and 5 bases respectively, with 16 bases between them. Per germline, CDR1 LGHNA and CDR2 YNFKEQ. The CDR3 is 16 amino acids. Here the CDR3 reads CASSQEARGGLTEAFF. The CDR3 region has the DNA TGTGCCAGCAGCCAAGAAGCTAGAGGAGGGCTGACTGAAGCTTTCTTT.

This clonotype showed up just a few times. This chain uses TRBV15 with TRBJ1-2; possibly TRBD1 for D (6 bases). The ends were cut back, 1 base at V and 4 bases at J, with 7 bases in the middle. Germline CDR1 and CDR2: LNHNV and YYDKDF (reference sequence). This CDR3 is built from 13 residues. As DNA, the CDR3 is TGTGCCACCAGCAGAGTGGACAGCTATGGCTACACCTTC. This translates into CATSRVDSYGYTF.

This clonotype has only a few counts. DNA of the CDR3: TGTGCCAGCAGCCCTCGGACAAGCTGGGGCACCGGGGAGCTGTTTTTT. It yields the protein CASSPRTSWGTGELFF. The V and J genes are TRBV9 and TRBJ2-2; maybe TRBD1 (5 bases). CDR1 is SGDLS, CDR2 YYNGEE, per germline. This CDR3 comprises 16 residues. Trimming removed 4 bases at V and 4 bases at J, with 17 bases between. The whole variable domain, remainder taken from reference TRBV9 and TRBJ2-2, is DSGVTQTPKHLITATGQRVTLRCSPRSGDLSVYWYQQSLDQGLQFLIQYYNGEERAKGNILERFSAQQFPDLHSELNLSSLELGDSALYFCASSPRTSWGTGELFFGEGSRLTVL.

This clonotype was detected only a few times. V gene TRBV4-2 combines with J gene TRBJ2-3; no firm D call. The CDR3 sequence is 17 residues long. Trimming cost V 0 bases and J 2 bases, with 15 bases left between them. Germline values: CDR1 LGHNA, CDR2 YNFKEQ. CDR3 sequence (DNA): TGTGCCAGCAGCCAAGAGCAACAGCCGGGCCCCACAGATACGCAGTATTTT. It yields the protein CASSQEQQPGPTDTQYF.

This clonotype was picked up a small number of times. The chain has TRBV29-1 and TRBJ2-7, with 8 bases identical to TRBD1. This CDR3 has 12 amino acids. Germline trimming cut 4 bases from V and 4 bases from J; bases unmatched to any gene: 3. Germline CDR1 SQVTM, CDR2 ANQGSEA. This CDR3 is CSVGQGAYEQYF. CDR3 DNA: TGCAGCGTTGGGCAGGGGGCGTACGAGCAGTACTTC.

The V call is TRBV5-1, the J call TRBJ2-7; a possible D gene is TRBD2 (5 bases). The V end was cut by 4 bases, the J end by 7 bases, with 21 bases between. CDR1 is SGHRS, CDR2 YFSETQ, per germline. The CDR3 is made up of 15 amino acids. The CDR3 DNA is TGCGCCAGCAGCCCCGGGTCCACGAGGACTCGGGAGCAGTACTTC. Translated: CASSPGSTRTREQYF.

This chain links TRBV12-3 or TRBV12-4 with TRBJ2-7; D is unresolved. V lost 2 bases, J lost 5 bases, and 13 bases lay in between. This CDR3 has 14 amino acids. The chain's CDR3 is CASSLRQVMNEQYF. CDR3 bases: TGTGCCAGCAGTTTAAGGCAGGTTATGAACGAGCAGTACTTC.

This clonotype was seen a handful of times. The chain combines TRBV7-9 with TRBJ1-1; 7 bases fit TRBD1. This CDR3 region has 16 residues. Germline V gives CDR1 SEHNR, CDR2 FQNEAQ (reference sequence). V shed 5 bases and J 0 bases; nucleotides not matched to a gene: 9. The DNA for the CDR3 is TGTGCCAGCAGCGTAATACCGGGACAGATGAACACTGAAGCTTTCTTT. Translated, it gives CASSVIPGQMNTEAFF.